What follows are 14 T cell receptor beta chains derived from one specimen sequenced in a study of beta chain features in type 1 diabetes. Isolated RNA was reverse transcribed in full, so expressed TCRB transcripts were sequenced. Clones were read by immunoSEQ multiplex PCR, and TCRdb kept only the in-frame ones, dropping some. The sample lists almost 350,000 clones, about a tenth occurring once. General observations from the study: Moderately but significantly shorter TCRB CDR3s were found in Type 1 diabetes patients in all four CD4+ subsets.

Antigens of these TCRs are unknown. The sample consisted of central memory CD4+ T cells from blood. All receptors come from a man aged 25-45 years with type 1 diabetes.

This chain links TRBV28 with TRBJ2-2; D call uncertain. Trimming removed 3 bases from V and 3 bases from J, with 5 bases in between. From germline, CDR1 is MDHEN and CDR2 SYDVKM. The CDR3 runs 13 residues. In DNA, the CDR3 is TGTGCCAGCAGTTTGGAATACACCGGGGAGCTGTTTTTT. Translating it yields CASSLEYTGELFF. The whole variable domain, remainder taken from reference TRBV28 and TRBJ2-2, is DVKVTQSSRYLVKRTGEKVFLECVQDMDHENMFWYRQDPGLGLRLIYFSYDVKMKEKGDIPEGYSVSREKKERFSLILESASTNQTSMYLCASSLEYTGELFFGEGSRLTVL.

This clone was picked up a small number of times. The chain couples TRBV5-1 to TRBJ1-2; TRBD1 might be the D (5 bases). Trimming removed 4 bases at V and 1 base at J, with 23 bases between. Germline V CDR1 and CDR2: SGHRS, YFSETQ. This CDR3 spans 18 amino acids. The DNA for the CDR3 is TGCGCCAGCAGCCCTACTGGGGGGACTACCTCCCTTAACTATGGCTACACCTTC. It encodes CASSPTGGTTSLNYGYTF.

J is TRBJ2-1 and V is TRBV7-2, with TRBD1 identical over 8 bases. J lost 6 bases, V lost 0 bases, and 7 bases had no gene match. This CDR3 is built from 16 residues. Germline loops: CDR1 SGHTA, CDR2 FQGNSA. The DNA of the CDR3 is TGTGCCAGCAGCTTAGCGCGAGTTGACAGGGGCAATGAGCAGTTCTTC. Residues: CASSLARVDRGNEQFF.

The CDR3 nucleotides read TGTGCCAGCAGCTTAGAGGCCGGGGGAGAGACCCAGTACTTC. The encoded protein is CASSLEAGGETQYF. The chain joins TRBV7-7 to TRBJ2-5, with D possibly TRBD2 on 6 matching bases. Trimming pared 1 base from V and 4 bases from J, leaving 10 bases between. In germline, CDR1 is SSHAT, CDR2 FNYEAQ (reference sequence). The CDR3 totals 14 residues. The entire variable domain, with the rest obtained from reference TRBV7-7 and TRBJ2-5, is as follows: GAGVSQSPRYKVTKRGQDVTLRCDPISSHATLYWYQQALGQGPEFLTYFNYEAQPDKSGLPSDRFSAERPEGSISTLTIQRTEQRDSAMYRCASSLEAGGETQYFGPGTRLLVL.

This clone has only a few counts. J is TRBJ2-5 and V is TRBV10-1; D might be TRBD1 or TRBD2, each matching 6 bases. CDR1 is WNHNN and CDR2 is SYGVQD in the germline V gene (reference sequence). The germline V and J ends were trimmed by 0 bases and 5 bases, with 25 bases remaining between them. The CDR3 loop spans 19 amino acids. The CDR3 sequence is CASSESGRLQGNPRETQYF. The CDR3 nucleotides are TGCGCCAGCAGTGAGTCGGGGAGGCTCCAGGGGAACCCTCGGGAGACCCAGTACTTC.

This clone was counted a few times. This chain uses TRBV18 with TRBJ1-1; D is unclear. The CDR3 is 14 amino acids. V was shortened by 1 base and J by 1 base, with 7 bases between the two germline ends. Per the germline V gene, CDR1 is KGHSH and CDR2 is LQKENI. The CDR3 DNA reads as TGTGCCAGCTCACCACGGGCGCAGAACACTGAAGCTTTCTTT. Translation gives CASSPRAQNTEAFF.

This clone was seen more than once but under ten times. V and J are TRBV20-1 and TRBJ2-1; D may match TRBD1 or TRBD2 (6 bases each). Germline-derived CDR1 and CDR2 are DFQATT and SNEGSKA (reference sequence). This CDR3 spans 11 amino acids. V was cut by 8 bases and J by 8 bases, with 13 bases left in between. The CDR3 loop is CSLEGEDEQFF. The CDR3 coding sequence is TGCAGTCTAGAGGGGGAGGATGAGCAGTTCTTC.

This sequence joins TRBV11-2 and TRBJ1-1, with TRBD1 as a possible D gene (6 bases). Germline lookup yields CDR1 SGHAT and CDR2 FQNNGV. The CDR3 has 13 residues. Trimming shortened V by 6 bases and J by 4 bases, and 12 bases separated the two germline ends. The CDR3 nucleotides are TGTGCCAGCAGTCGGGACATGGGCACTGAAGCTTTCTTT. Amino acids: CASSRDMGTEAFF.

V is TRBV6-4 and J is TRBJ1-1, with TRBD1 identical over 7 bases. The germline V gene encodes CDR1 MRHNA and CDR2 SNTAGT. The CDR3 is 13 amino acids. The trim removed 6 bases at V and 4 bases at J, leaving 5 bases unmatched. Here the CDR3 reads CASREPGGTEAFF. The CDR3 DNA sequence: TGTGCCAGCAGAGAGCCAGGGGGCACTGAAGCTTTCTTT.

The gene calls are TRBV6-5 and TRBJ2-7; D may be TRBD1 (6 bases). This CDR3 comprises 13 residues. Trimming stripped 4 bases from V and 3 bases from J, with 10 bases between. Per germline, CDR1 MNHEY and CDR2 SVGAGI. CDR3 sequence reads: CASSSPRGYEQYF. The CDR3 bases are TGTGCCAGCAGTTCCCCCAGGGGCTACGAGCAGTACTTC.

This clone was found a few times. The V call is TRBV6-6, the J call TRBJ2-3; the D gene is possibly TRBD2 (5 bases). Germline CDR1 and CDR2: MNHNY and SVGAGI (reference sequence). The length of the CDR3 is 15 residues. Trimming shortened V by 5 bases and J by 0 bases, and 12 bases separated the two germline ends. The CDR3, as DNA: TGTGCCAGCAGTGTCCCGGGGTTTAGCACAGATACGCAGTATTTT. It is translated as CASSVPGFSTDTQYF.

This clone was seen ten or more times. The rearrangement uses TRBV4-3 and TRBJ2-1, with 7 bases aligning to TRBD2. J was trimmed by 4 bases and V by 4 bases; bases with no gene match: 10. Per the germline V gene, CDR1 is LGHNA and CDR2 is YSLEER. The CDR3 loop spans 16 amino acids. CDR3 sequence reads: CASSLGSGGFYNEQFF. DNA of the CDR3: TGCGCCAGCAGCCTGGGCTCGGGGGGTTTTTACAATGAGCAGTTCTTC.

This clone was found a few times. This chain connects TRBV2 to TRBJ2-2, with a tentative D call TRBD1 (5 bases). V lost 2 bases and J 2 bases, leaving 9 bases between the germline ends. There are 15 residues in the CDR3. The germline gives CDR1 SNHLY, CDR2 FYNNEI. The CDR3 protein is CASSERQGNTGELFF. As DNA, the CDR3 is TGTGCCAGCAGTGAACGCCAGGGAAACACCGGGGAGCTGTTTTTT.

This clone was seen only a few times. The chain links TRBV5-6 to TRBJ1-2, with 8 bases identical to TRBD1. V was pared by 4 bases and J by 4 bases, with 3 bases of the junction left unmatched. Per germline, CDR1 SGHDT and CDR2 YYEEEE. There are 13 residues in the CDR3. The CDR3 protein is CASSRQGPYGYTF. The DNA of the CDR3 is TGTGCCAGCAGCCGACAGGGGCCCTATGGCTACACCTTC.